A single sample gave rise to the 25 T cell receptor beta chains below, sequenced in a study of post-analysis software for immune sequencing data. Study findings and constraints: Relative to controls, patients had several TRBV segments at higher frequency, with TRBV5-6, TRBV5-1 and TRBV20-1 among these.

These receptors' targets are unknown. Each TCR beta cDNA library carried unique molecular identifiers. A single record per CDR3 protein comes from TCRdb applying MiXCR to the PCR reads. The data show about 560,000 distinct CDR3 sequences, with about 40% seen just once and 1.7% held by the top ten. Sequenced input: blood. The receptor source for this set is a girl aged 10 to 17 with multiple sclerosis.

The chain carries TRBV3-1 and TRBJ2-3, with D perhaps matching TRBD1 or TRBD2 (5 bases each). This CDR3 has 14 amino acids. Trimming removed 3 bases from V and 3 bases from J, with 10 bases in between. Germline V gene sequence: CDR1 LGHDT, CDR2 YNNKEL (reference sequence). CDR3 bases: TGTGCCAGCAGCCACGTGGGGGATACAGATACGCAGTATTTT. Residues: CASSHVGDTDTQYF.

The sample holds a few counts of this clonotype. This sequence joins TRBV5-1 and TRBJ2-3, with TRBD2 matching over 9 bases. V lost 0 bases, J lost 6 bases, and 5 bases stayed unmatched. This CDR3 contains 15 residues. CDR1 and CDR2 from the germline V gene are SGHRS and YFSETQ. CDR3 sequence reads: CASSLASGMMDTQYF. The CDR3 DNA is TGCGCCAGCAGCTTGGCTAGCGGGATGATGGATACGCAGTATTTT.

This clonotype was counted a single time. The chain is built from TRBV27 and TRBJ2-4; D is possibly TRBD1 (6 bases). V was pared by 3 bases and J by 8 bases, with 17 bases between. Germline CDR1 is MNHEY and CDR2 is SMNVEV (reference sequence). The length of the CDR3 is 15 residues. Here the CDR3 DNA reads TGTGCCAGCAGTTTGGCAGGGGATAATTGGGACATTCAGTACTTC. It yields the protein CASSLAGDNWDIQYF.

This clonotype was observed a few times. The chain links TRBV20-1 to TRBJ2-1; 7 nucleotides line up with TRBD2. After removal of 0 bases from V and 1 base from J, the junction contained 6 bases not matched to a gene. The germline V gene encodes CDR1 DFQATT and CDR2 SNEGSKA (reference sequence). The CDR3 has 16 amino acids. CDR3 region: CSARDLAGVSYNEQFF. CDR3 sequence (DNA): TGCAGTGCTAGAGATCTTGCGGGGGTATCCTACAATGAGCAGTTCTTC.

This chain uses TRBV6-5 with TRBJ1-5, with TRBD1 as a possible D gene (5 bases). Germline CDR1 reads MNHEY; CDR2 reads SVGAGI. The CDR3 sequence is 18 residues long. Trimming took 3 bases from V and 0 from J, leaving 18 bases between them. This CDR3 reads CASSYLGAGGYSNQPQHF. The CDR3 nucleotides are TGTGCCAGCAGTTATCTCGGGGCGGGGGGATATAGCAATCAGCCCCAGCATTTT.

A few counts support this clonotype. The chain is built from TRBV20-1 and TRBJ2-7, with TRBD2 matching 7 bases. V was clipped by 4 bases and J by 0 bases; unmatched bases: 3. Per germline, CDR1 DFQATT and CDR2 SNEGSKA (reference sequence). CDR3 size: 13 residues. The chain's CDR3 is CSAIGLDSYEQYF. CDR3 sequence (DNA): TGCAGTGCTATCGGACTAGACTCCTACGAGCAGTACTTC.

The genes are TRBV20-1 and TRBJ1-5; D possibly corresponds to TRBD1 (5 bases). The CDR3 runs 14 residues. Germline CDR1 reads DFQATT; CDR2 reads SNEGSKA (reference sequence). The V end lost 2 bases, the J end lost 0 bases, and 8 bases lay between the germline ends. This CDR3 is CSARNRHSNQPQHF. The CDR3 nucleotides are TGCAGTGCTAGAAACAGGCATAGCAATCAGCCCCAGCATTTT.

This clonotype appeared a few times. This chain joins TRBV10-2 and TRBJ2-3; 10 nucleotides line up with TRBD1. The CDR3 totals 15 residues. Germline assignment: CDR1 WSHSY and CDR2 SAAADI. Germline trimming cut 2 bases from V and 5 bases from J; bases unmatched to any gene: 4. The CDR3 bases are TGCGCCAGCAGTGAGGTCGGACAGGGGGGAGATACGCAGTATTTT. Translating gives CASSEVGQGGDTQYF.

In this sample, this clonotype turned up a few times. The chain links TRBV4-1 to TRBJ2-1; 14 nucleotides match TRBD2. After removal of 6 bases from V and 10 bases from J, the junction contained 8 bases not matched to a gene. Germline assignment: CDR1 MGHRA and CDR2 YSYEKL. This CDR3 contains 15 residues. The CDR3 loop reads CASSPGLAGVLEQFF. The CDR3 DNA reads TGCGCCAGCAGTCCGGGACTAGCGGGAGTACTCGAGCAGTTCTTC.

This clonotype was detected ten times or more. V gene TRBV29-1 combines with J gene TRBJ2-5, with 7 bases aligning to TRBD1. This CDR3 contains 11 residues. Germline CDR1 and CDR2: SQVTM and ANQGSEA. Trimming removed 5 bases from V and 5 bases from J; junction bases left unmatched: 2. CDR3 nucleotides: TGCAGCGTTCGGGGACAGGAGACCCAGTACTTC. It yields the protein CSVRGQETQYF.

The rearrangement joins TRBV4-1 to TRBJ1-6; TRBD1 matches 7 bases. The CDR3 sequence is 14 residues long. Trimming removed 2 bases from V and 9 bases from J; junction bases left unmatched: 4. Germline CDR1 is MGHRA and CDR2 is YSYEKL. The DNA of the CDR3 is TGCGCCAGCAGCCAATGGACAGGCGGTTCACCCCTCCACTTT. Protein sequence: CASSQWTGGSPLHF.

The rearrangement joins TRBV13 to TRBJ1-2, with D possibly TRBD1 on 5 matching bases. CDR3 size: 15 residues. Trimming removed 5 bases from V and 6 bases from J, with 19 bases in between. From germline, CDR1 is PRHDT and CDR2 FYEKMQ (reference sequence). The CDR3 bases are TGTGCCAGCAGCCCAGGCGAAGAGGGGACCCATGGCTACACCTTC. Its protein is CASSPGEEGTHGYTF. Based on the CDR3 plus reference TRBV13 and TRBJ1-2, the full variable domain is AAGVIQSPRHLIKEKRETATLKCYPIPRHDTVYWYQQGPGQDPQFLISFYEKMQSDKGSIPDRFSAQQFSDYHSELNMSSLELGDSALYFCASSPGEEGTHGYTFGSGTRLTVV.

This clonotype was counted a few times. The chain links TRBV2 to TRBJ2-1; D might be TRBD2 (5 bases). The CDR3 is 16 residues long. Between the trimmed V and J ends, which lost 6 bases and 0 bases, there was a span of 15 bases. Germline CDR1 and CDR2: SNHLY and FYNNEI. For the CDR3, the DNA is TGTGCCAGCAGAGACAAGCGGAGCTCCTCCTACAATGAGCAGTTCTTC. Its translation: CASRDKRSSSYNEQFF. The complete variable domain, with remaining parts taken from reference TRBV2 and TRBJ2-1, reads EPEVTQTPSHQVTQMGQEVILRCVPISNHLYFYWYRQILGQKVEFLVSFYNNEISEKSEIFDDQFSVERPDGSNFTLKIRSTKLEDSAMYFCASRDKRSSSYNEQFFGPGTRLTVL.

This clonotype was counted between two and nine times. This chain uses TRBV20-1 with TRBJ2-3; 9 bases align to TRBD2. V shed 4 bases, J shed 0 bases, and the junction held 14 bases outside the gene matches. This CDR3 spans 18 amino acids. The germline V gene encodes CDR1 DFQATT and CDR2 SNEGSKA (reference sequence). CDR3 region: CSATSITLAGDSTDTQYF. In DNA form, the CDR3 reads TGCAGTGCTACATCGATCACTTTAGCGGGGGACAGCACAGATACGCAGTATTTT.

The rearrangement links TRBV3-1 to TRBJ2-7; 11 nucleotides line up with TRBD2. V gave up 4 bases and J gave up 1 base; unmatched junction bases: 3. The length of the CDR3 is 15 residues. Germline V gene sequence: CDR1 LGHDT, CDR2 YNNKEL (reference sequence). The CDR3 DNA reads as TGTGCCAGCAGCCCGGGACTAGCGGAGTCCTACGAGCAGTACTTC. It yields the protein CASSPGLAESYEQYF.

The rearrangement links TRBV7-9 to TRBJ1-4; 7 nucleotides line up with TRBD1. Trimming removed 5 bases from V and 3 bases from J; junction bases left unmatched: 6. The CDR3 spans 15 residues. Germline V lookup: CDR1 SEHNR, CDR2 FQNEAQ (reference sequence). CDR3 in DNA: TGTGCCAGCAGCACCAGACAGGGAGCTAATGAAAAACTGTTTTTT. Amino acid sequence: CASSTRQGANEKLFF.

This clonotype was counted a few times. The V and J genes are TRBV5-4 and TRBJ2-5; possibly TRBD1 for D (6 bases). CDR1 is SGHNT, CDR2 YYREEE, per germline (reference sequence). The V and J ends lost 5 bases and 2 bases respectively, with 16 bases between them. The CDR3 runs 15 residues. The CDR3 DNA sequence: TGTGCCAGCAGGCTGGGGGCAGGGTCACAAGAGACCCAGTACTTC. This encodes CASRLGAGSQETQYF. The complete variable domain, with remaining parts taken from reference TRBV5-4 and TRBJ2-5, reads ETGVTQSPTHLIKTRGQQVTLRCSSQSGHNTVSWYQQALGQGPQFIFQYYREEENGRGNFPPRFSGLQFPNYSSELNVNALELDDSALYLCASRLGAGSQETQYFGPGTRLLVL.

In this sample, this clonotype turned up a few times. The chain couples TRBV24-1 to TRBJ2-1, with D perhaps matching TRBD1 (5 bases). The V gene lost 4 bases and the J gene lost 4 bases, with 16 bases spanning the gap. The CDR3 runs 16 residues. Germline CDR1 KGHDR, CDR2 SFDVKD. The CDR3 here is CATSDSSQGQYNEQFF. In nucleotides, the CDR3 is TGTGCCACCAGTGACTCTTCGCAGGGTCAATACAATGAGCAGTTCTTC.

This clonotype came up once. The V call is TRBV6-2 or TRBV6-3, the J call TRBJ1-2; unclear D gene. The CDR3 runs 12 residues. The germline V and J ends were trimmed by 7 bases and 6 bases, with 12 bases remaining between them. CDR1 and CDR2 (germline): MNHEY, SVGEGT. CDR3 DNA: TGTGCCAGCAAAAACGGACGGGATGGCTACACCTTC. Amino acid sequence: CASKNGRDGYTF.

The chain carries TRBV7-2 and TRBJ2-5; no clear D gene. Germline V lookup: CDR1 SGHTA, CDR2 FQGNSA. V lost 1 base and J 2 bases, leaving 14 bases between the germline ends. The CDR3 sequence is 16 residues long. CDR3 sequence: CASSLEVPGKQETQYF. The CDR3 bases are TGTGCCAGCAGCTTAGAGGTGCCTGGGAAGCAAGAGACCCAGTACTTC.

The J gene is TRBJ2-7, the V gene TRBV7-9, with D uncertain. The CDR3 has 11 residues. Germline V lookup: CDR1 SEHNR, CDR2 FQNEAQ (reference sequence). V lost 8 bases to trimming and J lost 6 bases, with 11 bases between them. The CDR3 is CASEATSEQYF. Written as DNA, the CDR3 is TGTGCCAGCGAGGCGACAAGCGAGCAGTACTTC.

The chain has TRBV3-1 and TRBJ1-4; D not certain. V gave up 0 bases and J gave up 5 bases, with 13 bases separating them. The CDR3 loop spans 16 amino acids. Looked up from germline, CDR1 is LGHDT and CDR2 is YNNKEL (reference sequence). The CDR3 DNA reads TGTGCCAGCAGCCAAGATTACGGCCAAGGAAATGAAAAACTGTTTTTT. Protein sequence: CASSQDYGQGNEKLFF.

This clonotype showed up just a few times. V gene TRBV10-3 combines with J gene TRBJ2-5, with TRBD2 as a possible D gene (5 bases). Deletions cut 2 bases from V and 1 base from J, with 11 bases between. Germline CDR1 is ENHRY and CDR2 is SYGVKD. The CDR3 is 15 residues long. The CDR3 protein is CAISEGGRFQETQYF. The DNA for the CDR3 is TGTGCCATCAGTGAGGGAGGCCGTTTCCAAGAGACCCAGTACTTC.

J is TRBJ2-3 and V is TRBV3-1, with TRBD1 matching 9 bases. CDR3 size: 16 residues. The V segment lost 3 bases and the J segment 2 bases; nucleotides outside the gene matches: 6. Germline CDR1 reads LGHDT; CDR2 reads YNNKEL (reference sequence). Here the CDR3 reads CASSHPRDRVTDTQYF. For the CDR3, the DNA is TGTGCCAGCAGCCACCCCCGGGACAGGGTCACAGATACGCAGTATTTT.

The sample holds a few counts of this clonotype. The J gene is TRBJ2-1, the V gene TRBV20-1; D is uncertain. The V gene lost 0 bases and the J gene lost 10 bases, with 10 bases spanning the gap. From germline, CDR1 is DFQATT and CDR2 SNEGSKA (reference sequence). This CDR3 spans 12 amino acids. The CDR3 DNA sequence: TGCAGTGCTAGAGAAGGCTGGATGGAGCAGTTCTTC. It yields the protein CSAREGWMEQFF.